This T cell receptor beta chain was profiled in a study of T cell changes during pregnancy in multiple sclerosis. The germline gives CDR1 SGHRS, CDR2 YFSETQ. The CDR3 runs to 13 residues. V lost 3 bases and J lost 5, with 12 bases in between. The table came from immunoSEQ multiplex PCR; TCRdb's copy has only in-frame clones and leaves some out. The repertoire holds 30,000 to 40,000 clones, with 94% as singletons. Source: CD4+ T cells from peripheral blood mononuclear cells, taken in the second trimester of pregnancy. The chain recombines TRBV5-1 with TRBJ2-7; D remains unclear. The sequence was obtained from a female donor with multiple sclerosis, enrolled in a pregnancy study. CDR3 nucleotide sequence: TGCGCCAGCAGCTCCGCCCCGAGGAACGAGCAGTACTTC. Translating it yields CASSSAPRNEQYF.